Following are 10 T cell receptor beta chains from one sample sequenced in a study of neoadjuvant anti-PD-1 for oral cavity cancer. This table comes from immunoSEQ multiplex PCR, and its TCRdb copy is limited to in-frame clones, with some not included. The table lists roughly 46,000 clones, 60% to 80% of them singletons. The time point: after neoadjuvant nivolumab, at surgical resection. The starting material was PBMCs, obtained after nivolumab (anti-PD-1) treatment. The receptors derive from a person aged 40 to 85 with oral cavity squamous cell carcinoma.

This sequence joins TRBV7-2 and TRBJ1-5; 7 nucleotides align to TRBD1. Per germline, CDR1 SGHTA and CDR2 FQGNSA. CDR3 length: 15 amino acids. With 5 bases clipped from V and 2 bases from J, the junction kept 6 bases outside the gene matches. The CDR3 nucleotides are TGTGCCAGCAGCCGAGGGGGCACGGGCAATCAGCCCCAGCATTTT. Protein product: CASSRGGTGNQPQHF.

This clone was seen a handful of times. This chain links TRBV19 with TRBJ1-3, with a tentative D call TRBD1 (5 bases). This CDR3 has 14 residues. Trimming took off 6 bases at V and 1 base at J, with 10 bases between the two ends. CDR1 is LNHDA and CDR2 is SQIVND in the germline V gene (reference sequence). The chain's CDR3 is CASSPEGSGNTIYF. The DNA for the CDR3 is TGTGCCAGTAGCCCGGAGGGGTCTGGAAACACCATATATTTT.

This chain uses TRBV28 with TRBJ1-1; D is possibly TRBD1 (6 bases). Germline V lookup: CDR1 MDHEN, CDR2 SYDVKM. The CDR3 covers 15 residues. Trimming took 4 bases from V and 5 from J, leaving 17 bases between them. The CDR3 DNA sequence: TGTGCCAGCAGTTCCTACTCCGGACAGTTTACTGAAGCTTTCTTT. The encoded protein is CASSSYSGQFTEAFF.

The chain joins TRBV28 to TRBJ1-2, with TRBD1 matching over 9 bases. There are 16 residues in the CDR3. The junction had 11 bases not matched to a gene; V was cut back by 6 bases and J by 3 bases. The germline V gene has CDR1 MDHEN and CDR2 SYDVKM. This chain's CDR3 is CASRATDRGYYYGYTF. The CDR3 DNA reads as TGTGCCAGCAGGGCCACCGACAGGGGGTACTACTATGGCTACACCTTC.

J is TRBJ1-1 and V is TRBV7-9; D gene ambiguous. Trimming cost V 1 base and J 4 bases, with 4 bases left between them. CDR3 size: 12 residues. Germline V lookup: CDR1 SEHNR, CDR2 FQNEAQ (reference sequence). In nucleotides, the CDR3 is TGTGCCAGCAGCTTAGATTTCACTGAAGCTTTCTTT. Protein product: CASSLDFTEAFF.

V is TRBV9 and J is TRBJ2-1, with TRBD2 matching 13 bases. Losses at the gene ends were 0 bases for V and 8 bases for J; bases not matched to a gene: 2. This CDR3 has 15 amino acids. CDR1 SGDLS and CDR2 YYNGEE come from the germline V gene. The CDR3: CASSVVGLAGYEQFF. The DNA of the CDR3 is TGTGCCAGCAGCGTAGTGGGACTAGCGGGATATGAGCAGTTCTTC.

A note on this clone: One junction end disagrees with the germline gene, perhaps due to a read error. This chain uses TRBV29-1 with TRBJ2-7; 9 bases are a match to TRBD1. The CDR3 length is 13 residues. CDR1 and CDR2 (germline): SQVTM, ANQGSEA. The CDR3 bases are TGCAGCGTTGCCCCCACAGGGGGCTACGGGCAGTACTTC. Encoded protein: CSVAPTGGYGQYF.

The CDR3: CSVGTGSANSPLHF. Here the CDR3 DNA reads TGCAGCGTTGGGACAGGGTCAGCCAATTCACCCCTCCACTTT. V gene TRBV29-1 combines with J gene TRBJ1-6; TRBD1 matches at 8 bases. The germline CDR1 and CDR2 sequences are SQVTM and ANQGSEA. Unmatched junction bases numbered 6, after V lost 4 bases and J lost 7 bases. The CDR3 extends over 14 amino acids.

The V gene is TRBV6-5, the J gene TRBJ2-7; the match to TRBD1 covers 9 bases. CDR1 is MNHEY, CDR2 SVGAGI, per germline. V shed 6 bases, J shed 6 bases, and the junction held 6 bases outside the gene matches. The CDR3 runs 13 residues. CDR3 in DNA: TGTGCCAGCAGCCCCGGGACAGGGTTCGAGCAGTACTTC. Residues: CASSPGTGFEQYF.

Only a few counts were recorded for this clone. The genes are TRBV19 and TRBJ1-2; TRBD1 is a possible D gene (6 bases). Germline values: CDR1 LNHDA, CDR2 SQIVND (reference sequence). Trimming took 6 bases from V and 6 from J, leaving 14 bases between them. There are 13 residues in the CDR3. The CDR3 region has the DNA TGTGCCAGTAGCGTGACAGGTACGGATGGCTACACCTTC. It encodes CASSVTGTDGYTF.